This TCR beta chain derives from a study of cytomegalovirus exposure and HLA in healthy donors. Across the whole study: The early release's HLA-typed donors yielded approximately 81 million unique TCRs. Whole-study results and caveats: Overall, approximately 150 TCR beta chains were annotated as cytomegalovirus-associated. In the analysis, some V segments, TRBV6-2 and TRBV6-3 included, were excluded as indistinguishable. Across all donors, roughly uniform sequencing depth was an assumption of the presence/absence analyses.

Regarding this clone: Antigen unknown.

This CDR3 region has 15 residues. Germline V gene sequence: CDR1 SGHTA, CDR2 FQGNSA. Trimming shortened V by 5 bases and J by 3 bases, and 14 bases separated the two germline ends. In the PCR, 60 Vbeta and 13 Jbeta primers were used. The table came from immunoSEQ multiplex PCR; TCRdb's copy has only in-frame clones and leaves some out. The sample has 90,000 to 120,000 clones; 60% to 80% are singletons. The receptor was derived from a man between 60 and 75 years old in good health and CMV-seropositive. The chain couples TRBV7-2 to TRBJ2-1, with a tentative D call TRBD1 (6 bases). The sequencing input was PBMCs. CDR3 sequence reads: CASSAHRDNYNEQFF. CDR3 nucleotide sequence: TGTGCCAGCAGCGCACACCGGGACAACTACAATGAGCAGTTCTTC.